These T cell receptor beta chains were read from a single sample in a study of blood T cell repertoires in COVID-19. TCRdb's table, derived via immunoSEQ multiplex PCR, lists solely in-frame clones and lacks some. The sample records 24,000 or so clones, just over 85% being singletons. The sample was peripheral blood. These receptors were obtained from a woman aged 80 or older with active or convalescent COVID-19. CDR3s include the opening cysteine and the closing phenylalanine or tryptophan. Each record gives: clone size, J gene, D gene, V gene, CDR3 protein, CDR3 DNA. The D gene is left open where the match is weak. Clone size is given for some rows only: seen once, a few or many times, or a class if the clone is expanded.

clone_size: -; j_call: TRBJ1-3; d_call: -; v_call: TRBV6-5; cdr3_aa: CASRGGTGNTIYF; cdr3_nt: TGTGCCAGCAGGGGGGGGACTGGAAACACCATATATTTT
clone_size: -; j_call: TRBJ2-5; d_call: -; v_call: TRBV7-2; cdr3_aa: CASSLPGWETQYF; cdr3_nt: TGTGCCAGCAGCTTACCGGGGTGGGAGACCCAGTACTTC
clone_size: -; j_call: TRBJ2-7; d_call: TRBD2; v_call: TRBV5-1; cdr3_aa: CASSLAGGTSYEQYF; cdr3_nt: TGCGCCAGCAGCTTGGCGGGGGGAACCTCCTACGAGCAGTACTTC
clone_size: -; j_call: TRBJ2-7; d_call: TRBD2; v_call: TRBV4-2; cdr3_aa: CASSQELAGGREQYF; cdr3_nt: TGTGCCAGCAGCCAAGAACTAGCGGGGGGGCGAGAGCAGTACTTC
clone_size: -; j_call: TRBJ1-4; d_call: -; v_call: TRBV9; cdr3_aa: CASSVSPNEKLFF; cdr3_nt: TGTGCCAGCAGCGTAAGCCCTAATGAAAAACTGTTTTTT
clone_size: few; j_call: TRBJ2-2; d_call: -; v_call: TRBV18; cdr3_aa: CASSPLAGELFF; cdr3_nt: TGTGCCAGCTCACCATTGGCTGGGGAGCTGTTTTTT
clone_size: -; j_call: TRBJ1-5; d_call: TRBD1; v_call: TRBV18; cdr3_aa: CASSKTGGLQPQHF; cdr3_nt: TGTGCCAGCTCAAAGACAGGGGGGTTACAGCCCCAGCATTTT
clone_size: once; j_call: TRBJ1-2; d_call: TRBD1; v_call: TRBV9; cdr3_aa: CASSVAPTGTGSDGYTF; cdr3_nt: TGTGCCAGCAGCGTAGCCCCTACTGGGACAGGGTCTGATGGCTACACCTTC
clone_size: -; j_call: TRBJ2-5; d_call: TRBD1; v_call: TRBV6-1; cdr3_aa: CASSEATGGETQYF; cdr3_nt: TGTGCCAGCAGTGAAGCGACAGGGGGTGAGACCCAGTACTTC
clone_size: -; j_call: TRBJ2-5; d_call: TRBD2; v_call: TRBV7-3; cdr3_aa: CASSIGASGSGETQYF; cdr3_nt: TGTGCCAGCAGCATAGGGGCTAGCGGGAGTGGAGAGACCCAGTACTTC
clone_size: -; j_call: TRBJ2-1; d_call: -; v_call: TRBV11-2; cdr3_aa: CASSWYGARPSYNEQFF; cdr3_nt: TGTGCCAGCAGCTGGTATGGGGCACGGCCCTCCTACAATGAGCAGTTCTTC
clone_size: -; j_call: TRBJ2-5; d_call: TRBD1; v_call: TRBV7-9; cdr3_aa: CASSSGTGALQETQYF; cdr3_nt: TGTGCCAGCAGCTCCGGGACAGGGGCCCTACAAGAGACCCAGTACTTC
clone_size: -; j_call: TRBJ2-3; d_call: TRBD2; v_call: TRBV24-1; cdr3_aa: CATSSPSGVADTQYF; cdr3_nt: TGTGCCACCAGTTCGCCTAGCGGGGTAGCAGATACGCAGTATTTT
clone_size: -; j_call: TRBJ1-5; d_call: -; v_call: TRBV28; cdr3_aa: CASVAGTSNQPQHF; cdr3_nt: TGTGCCAGTGTAGCGGGGACGAGCAATCAGCCCCAGCATTTT
clone_size: -; j_call: TRBJ2-2; d_call: TRBD2; v_call: TRBV9; cdr3_aa: CAGSVRIASGGRGTGELFF; cdr3_nt: TGTGCCGGCAGCGTACGGATTGCTAGCGGGGGGCGGGGCACCGGGGAGCTGTTTTTT
clone_size: -; j_call: TRBJ2-7; d_call: TRBD2; v_call: TRBV5-1; cdr3_aa: CASSLAGRGNEQYF; cdr3_nt: TGCGCCAGCAGCTTAGCGGGAAGAGGAAACGAGCAGTACTTC
clone_size: -; j_call: TRBJ2-7; d_call: -; v_call: TRBV11-2; cdr3_aa: CASSPSFGWRQYF; cdr3_nt: TGTGCCAGCAGCCCCTCTTTCGGGTGGAGGCAGTACTTC
clone_size: -; j_call: TRBJ2-2; d_call: TRBD2; v_call: TRBV19; cdr3_aa: CASGPAGGLAGYTGELFF; cdr3_nt: TGTGCCAGTGGACCCGCCGGCGGACTAGCGGGATACACCGGGGAGCTGTTTTTT
clone_size: -; j_call: TRBJ1-5; d_call: -; v_call: TRBV19; cdr3_aa: CASSIVGQGQQPQHF; cdr3_nt: TGTGCCAGTAGTATAGTGGGGCAGGGGCAACAGCCCCAGCATTTT
clone_size: -; j_call: TRBJ2-1; d_call: -; v_call: TRBV20-1; cdr3_aa: CTGGNEQFF; cdr3_nt: TGCACAGGAGGTAATGAGCAGTTCTTC
clone_size: -; j_call: TRBJ1-1; d_call: TRBD1; v_call: TRBV5-5; cdr3_aa: CASSSKTGVTEAFF; cdr3_nt: TGTGCCAGCAGCTCTAAGACAGGGGTGACTGAAGCTTTCTTT
clone_size: -; j_call: TRBJ2-2; d_call: TRBD1; v_call: TRBV23-1; cdr3_aa: CASSQSFEGDRTNTGELFF; cdr3_nt: TGCGCCAGCAGTCAATCTTTCGAAGGGGACAGAACGAACACCGGGGAGCTGTTTTTT
clone_size: -; j_call: TRBJ2-7; d_call: TRBD2; v_call: TRBV27; cdr3_aa: CASRPGLAGVIFPYEQYF; cdr3_nt: TGTGCCAGCAGGCCGGGACTAGCGGGAGTTATTTTTCCCTACGAGCAGTACTTC
clone_size: -; j_call: TRBJ2-1; d_call: TRBD2; v_call: TRBV6-5; cdr3_aa: CATKRGNGANEQFF; cdr3_nt: TGTGCCACCAAGCGGGGGAATGGAGCCAATGAGCAGTTCTTC
clone_size: -; j_call: TRBJ1-4; d_call: TRBD1; v_call: TRBV6-5; cdr3_aa: CASRPTGGTNEKLFF; cdr3_nt: TGTGCCAGCAGACCGACAGGGGGGACTAATGAAAAACTGTTTTTT
clone_size: -; j_call: TRBJ2-3; d_call: -; v_call: TRBV2; cdr3_aa: CATTTGRDTQYF; cdr3_nt: TGTGCCACCACGACGGGTAGGGATACGCAGTATTTT
clone_size: once; j_call: TRBJ1-4; d_call: -; v_call: TRBV28; cdr3_aa: CASSILTNEKLFF; cdr3_nt: TGTGCCAGCAGTATTCTAACTAATGAAAAACTGTTTTTT
clone_size: -; j_call: TRBJ2-1; d_call: -; v_call: TRBV21-1; cdr3_aa: CASSTGSLYRPYNEQFF; cdr3_nt: TGTGCCAGCAGCACCGGGAGCCTCTATAGGCCCTACAATGAGCAGTTCTTC
clone_size: -; j_call: TRBJ1-2; d_call: -; v_call: TRBV2; cdr3_aa: CASSEAPVSGSGYTF; cdr3_nt: TGTGCCAGCAGTGAAGCCCCGGTGAGCGGTTCTGGCTACACCTTC
clone_size: -; j_call: TRBJ1-1; d_call: -; v_call: TRBV18; cdr3_aa: CASSPTRGRTNTEAFF; cdr3_nt: TGTGCCAGCTCTCCCACTCGGGGAAGGACGAACACTGAAGCTTTCTTT
clone_size: few; j_call: TRBJ2-5; d_call: TRBD2; v_call: TRBV18; cdr3_aa: CASSPRLAGEQETQYF; cdr3_nt: TGTGCCAGCTCGCCTCGACTAGCGGGGGAGCAAGAGACCCAGTACTTC
clone_size: -; j_call: TRBJ2-1; d_call: TRBD1; v_call: TRBV28; cdr3_aa: CASISPGQGANEQFF; cdr3_nt: TGTGCCAGCATATCGCCGGGACAGGGGGCGAATGAGCAGTTCTTC
clone_size: few; j_call: TRBJ1-1; d_call: -; v_call: TRBV9; cdr3_aa: CASSVVSKNTEAFF; cdr3_nt: TGTGCCAGCAGCGTAGTGTCAAAGAACACTGAAGCTTTCTTT
clone_size: -; j_call: TRBJ2-1; d_call: TRBD2; v_call: TRBV7-9; cdr3_aa: CASSLMRGSSGNEQFF; cdr3_nt: TGTGCCAGCAGCTTAATGCGCGGGAGTTCTGGTAATGAGCAGTTCTTC